This TCR beta chain emerged from a study of cytomegalovirus exposure and HLA in healthy donors. V dropped 0 bases and J dropped 4 bases, with 10 bases sitting between them. Germline loops: CDR1 MNHNS, CDR2 SASEGT. This CDR3 region has 15 residues. The PCR ran on 60 Vbeta and 13 Jbeta primers. Libraries were prepared by immunoSEQ multiplex PCR; TCRdb keeps only in-frame clonotypes and omits some of them. The data contain under 130,000 clones, 80% of them singletons. Material: PBMCs. The receptor was isolated from a man aged 30 to 39 in good health and CMV-seropositive. The gene calls are TRBV6-1 and TRBJ1-5; D not resolved. This CDR3 reads CASSEAGVVNQPQHF. The CDR3 DNA reads as TGTGCCAGCAGTGAAGCGGGCGTAGTTAATCAGCCCCAGCATTTT.